Below, 13 T cell receptor beta chains from the same sample are listed, as sequenced in a study of cytomegalovirus exposure and HLA in healthy donors (TCRdb year 2017). The library was prepared using the immunoSEQ multiplex PCR assay. A mixture of 60 forward primers for TCR Vbeta segments and 13 reverse primers for TCR Jbeta segments was used in the multiplex PCR. This is the immuneACCESS table as TCRdb keeps it, with only in-frame sequences that have V and J called. A part of the clones is gone; compared with another copy, unresolved V genes explain less than half, and the rest is unexplained. The sample table contains approximately 100,000 clones; only one count was recorded for 60% to 80% of them. The top ten clonotypes cover approximately 4.3% of the sample. Sequencing used PBMCs. The origin of the receptors is a woman aged 18-35 years in good health and CMV-seropositive.

The chain links TRBV4-2 to TRBJ2-7, with 12 bases identical to TRBD2. The CDR3 loop spans 15 amino acids. Unmatched junction bases numbered 2, after V lost 1 base and J lost 4 bases. Germline V gene lookup returns CDR1 LGHNA and CDR2 YNFKEQ. CDR3 sequence (DNA): TGTGCCAGCAGCCAAGCGCTAGCGGGAGGGTACGAGCAGTACTTC. Protein sequence: CASSQALAGGYEQYF.

CDR3 DNA: TGTGCCAGCAGCCAAGACCTCAACATGAACACTGAAGCTTTCTTT. It is translated as CASSQDLNMNTEAFF. The chain combines TRBV14 with TRBJ1-1; no firm D call. The CDR3 covers 15 residues. Per the germline V gene, CDR1 is SGHDN and CDR2 is FVKESK. Trimming took 0 bases from V and 0 from J, leaving 8 bases between them. Full variable domain (remainder filled in from reference TRBV14 and TRBJ1-1): EAGVTQFPSHSVIEKGQTVTLRCDPISGHDNLYWYRRVMGKEIKFLLHFVKESKQDESGMPNNRFLAERTGGTYSTLKVQPAELEDSGVYFCASSQDLNMNTEAFFGQGTRLTVV.

The chain has TRBV19 and TRBJ2-2; 13 nucleotides line up with TRBD2. Germline V gives CDR1 LNHDA, CDR2 SQIVND (reference sequence). This CDR3 spans 15 amino acids. The junction had 7 bases not matched to a gene; V was cut back by 7 bases and J by 8 bases. DNA for the CDR3: TGTGCCAGTATTTCTCCGGGACTAGCGGGAGGGGAGCTGTTTTTT. As protein: CASISPGLAGGELFF.

The V call is TRBV28, the J call TRBJ1-4, with 8 bases fitting TRBD1. V lost 6 bases to trimming and J lost 7 bases; unmatched junction nucleotides: 13. The CDR3 length is 16 residues. The germline CDR1 and CDR2 sequences are MDHEN and SYDVKM. The CDR3 loop reads CASSLTDRGRGEKLFF. CDR3 nucleotide sequence: TGTGCCAGCAGCCTTACAGACAGGGGCAGGGGTGAAAAACTGTTTTTT.

V gene TRBV29-1 combines with J gene TRBJ2-2, with a tentative D call TRBD1 (6 bases). The CDR3 spans 15 residues. Germline V gene sequence: CDR1 SQVTM, CDR2 ANQGSEA. V lost 6 bases, J lost 2 bases, and 16 bases lay in between. CDR3 in DNA: TGCAGCGTCGCCTACGGGACACCCAACACCGGGGAGCTGTTTTTT. Translation gives CSVAYGTPNTGELFF.

The chain uses TRBV5-4 and TRBJ2-7; D remains ambiguous. Germline V gene data show CDR1 as SGHNT and CDR2 as YYREEE (reference sequence). Trimming cost V 1 base and J 2 bases, with 7 bases left between them. The CDR3 runs 13 residues. The CDR3 loop is CASSLPTAYEQYF. CDR3 DNA: TGTGCCAGCAGCTTGCCAACGGCCTACGAGCAGTACTTC.

This clone was recorded only once. The V gene is TRBV6-4, the J gene TRBJ2-5; 8 positions agree with TRBD2. Germline loops: CDR1 MRHNA, CDR2 SNTAGT. The CDR3 consists of 16 residues. With V trimmed by 2 bases and J by 5 bases, 10 bases remained unmatched. The DNA for the CDR3 is TGTGCCAGCAGTGACCTGCCGGGAGGGCCTGCGGAGACCCAGTACTTC. Its protein product is CASSDLPGGPAETQYF.

The J gene is TRBJ2-3, the V gene TRBV6-5, with no clear D. Per the germline V gene, CDR1 is MNHEY and CDR2 is SVGAGI. This CDR3 has 14 residues. Trimming removed 6 bases from V and 0 bases from J, with 10 bases in between. CDR3 DNA: TGTGCCAGCAGGACGCTACAGAGCACAGATACGCAGTATTTT. Its translation: CASRTLQSTDTQYF.

This chain connects TRBV11-2 to TRBJ2-3; the match to TRBD2 covers 11 bases. CDR3 size: 17 residues. V gave up 5 bases and J gave up 2 bases; unmatched junction bases: 9. The germline CDR1 and CDR2 sequences are SGHAT and FQNNGV. This CDR3 reads CASSLHELAGDTDTQYF. The CDR3 DNA is TGTGCCAGCAGCCTCCACGAACTAGCGGGAGACACAGATACGCAGTATTTT.

CDR3 in amino acids: CASSINLAGDYEQYF. The CDR3 coding sequence is TGTGCCAGTAGTATTAACCTGGCGGGGGACTACGAGCAGTACTTC. The chain couples TRBV19 to TRBJ2-7; 7 bases agree with TRBD2. The V gene's germline CDR1 is LNHDA and CDR2 SQIVND (reference sequence). Germline trimming cut 3 bases from V and 3 bases from J; bases unmatched to any gene: 8. CDR3 length equals 15 residues.

The rearrangement uses TRBV19 and TRBJ2-7; D possibly corresponds to TRBD1 (6 bases). The CDR3 is 13 amino acids. V was clipped by 3 bases and J by 4 bases, with 10 bases between them. Germline V gene sequence: CDR1 LNHDA, CDR2 SQIVND (reference sequence). The CDR3 nucleotides read TGTGCCAGTAGTATTGGGGGCCGGTACGAGCAGTACTTC. This translates into CASSIGGRYEQYF.

The chain employs TRBV19 and TRBJ1-1; D gene ambiguous. Germline lookup yields CDR1 LNHDA and CDR2 SQIVND (reference sequence). The CDR3 spans 14 residues. Trimming stripped 4 bases from V and 4 bases from J, with 13 bases between. Here the CDR3 DNA reads TGTGCCAGTAGTAGTCGGTTCGGGAGCACTGAAGCTTTCTTT. Its translation: CASSSRFGSTEAFF.

This chain links TRBV9 with TRBJ2-5; TRBD2 matches 7 bases. The CDR3 covers 14 residues. Germline values: CDR1 SGDLS, CDR2 YYNGEE. V lost 3 bases, J lost 5 bases, and 7 bases stayed unmatched. DNA of the CDR3: TGTGCCAGCAGCGGACTAGCACCTTGGGAGACCCAGTACTTC. Protein: CASSGLAPWETQYF.